One and the same sample provided the 31 T cell receptor beta chains below, sequenced in a study of blood T cell repertoires in COVID-19. Repertoires were generated with immunoSEQ multiplex PCR, while TCRdb's copy carries only in-frame clones and drops some. The sample lists roughly 150,000 clones, more than 75% occurring once. The sample was peripheral blood. These receptors were collected from a man aged 18 to 35 with COVID-19, enrolled during active disease.

The chain links TRBV18 to TRBJ1-2, with D tentatively TRBD1 (6 bases). Germline V lookup: CDR1 KGHSH, CDR2 LQKENI. Trimming left V 2 bases short and J 8 bases short, with 21 bases between. This CDR3 has 16 residues. CDR3 nucleotide sequence: TGTGCCAGCTCACCAACCCGGACAGACAACCTATGGGGCTACACCTTC. Encoded protein: CASSPTRTDNLWGYTF.

CDR3: CASSIGQGVPYEQFF. Here the CDR3 DNA reads TGTGCCAGTAGTATAGGGCAGGGTGTACCGTATGAGCAGTTCTTC. V is TRBV19 and J is TRBJ2-1; a possible D gene is TRBD1 (5 bases). The CDR3 sequence is 15 residues long. Trimming shortened V by 1 base and J by 8 bases, and 15 bases separated the two germline ends. From germline, CDR1 is LNHDA and CDR2 SQIVND (reference sequence).

With respect to this clone: The junction differs from germline at one of its ends, possibly a read error. J is TRBJ1-4 and V is TRBV2, with TRBD1 matching 8 bases. In germline, CDR1 is SNHLY, CDR2 FYNNEI. The length of the CDR3 is 16 residues. CDR3 sequence (DNA): TGTGCCAGCAGTGAACTAAAAGGACAGGGAAGGGAAAAACTGCTTTTT. This gives the protein CASSELKGQGREKLLF.

The chain employs TRBV2 and TRBJ1-2, with D perhaps matching TRBD1 (5 bases). Germline CDR1 and CDR2: SNHLY and FYNNEI. The CDR3 extends over 12 amino acids. The ends were cut back, 6 bases at V and 0 bases at J, with 5 bases in the middle. The CDR3 is CASRDTNYGYTF. CDR3 bases: TGTGCCAGCAGGGACACTAACTATGGCTACACCTTC.

As to this clone: Other DNA sequences within the sample encode an identical CDR3. The CDR3 protein is CASSLVLQETQYF. The DNA for the CDR3 is TGTGCCAGCAGCTTAGTCCTCCAAGAGACCCAGTACTTC. This sequence joins TRBV7-2 and TRBJ2-5; D is undetermined. Germline V CDR1 and CDR2: SGHTA, FQGNSA. The CDR3 loop spans 13 amino acids. V shed 1 base and J shed 1 base, with 4 bases lying between them.

This sequence joins TRBV7-8 and TRBJ2-2; possibly TRBD1 for D (6 bases). The V gene lost 6 bases and the J gene lost 6 bases, with 20 bases spanning the gap. The CDR3 is 16 residues long. Germline V gene lookup returns CDR1 SGHVS and CDR2 FQNEAQ. The CDR3 DNA sequence: TGTGCCAGCAGGAGAGATCGAGGACAGTACGCCGGGGAGCTGTTTTTT. Its protein is CASRRDRGQYAGELFF.

The V call is TRBV28, the J call TRBJ2-1; 7 bases align to TRBD2. The ends lost 7 bases at V and 8 bases at J; junction bases unmatched: 5. Germline-derived CDR1 and CDR2 are MDHEN and SYDVKM. The CDR3 length is 12 residues. The CDR3 sequence: CASIGAGYEQFF. The CDR3 DNA reads as TGTGCCAGCATCGGAGCGGGGTATGAGCAGTTCTTC.

This clone was seen only a few times. This chain connects TRBV2 to TRBJ1-5; 9 bases line up with TRBD1. Germline trimming cut 6 bases from V and 7 bases from J; bases unmatched to any gene: 4. The CDR3 is 13 amino acids. CDR1 and CDR2 (germline): SNHLY, FYNNEI. The CDR3 sequence: CASRGQGSQPQHF. CDR3 bases: TGTGCCAGCAGAGGACAGGGGTCGCAGCCCCAGCATTTT.

This chain joins TRBV6-5 and TRBJ1-6; 8 nucleotides line up with TRBD1. CDR1 is MNHEY, CDR2 SVGAGI, per germline. This CDR3 contains 14 residues. The junction had 5 bases not matched to a gene; V was cut back by 6 bases and J by 7 bases. This CDR3 reads CASRLTGGNSPLHF. The DNA of the CDR3 is TGTGCCAGCAGGCTAACAGGGGGGAATTCACCCCTCCACTTT.

The gene calls are TRBV27 and TRBJ2-7, with D perhaps matching TRBD1 (5 bases). Germline CDR1 MNHEY, CDR2 SMNVEV (reference sequence). The CDR3 contains 15 residues. Trimming left V 2 bases short and J 4 bases short, with 15 bases between. The CDR3, as DNA: TGTGCCAGCAGTTTAAGGGGCGGCCCCGGGTACGAGCAGTACTTC. Protein product: CASSLRGGPGYEQYF.

CDR3 sequence: CASSVQQGSYGYTF. The CDR3 DNA is TGTGCCAGCAGCGTTCAACAGGGGTCCTATGGCTACACCTTC. The rearrangement joins TRBV7-9 to TRBJ1-2, with 7 bases lining up with TRBD1. Germline V CDR1 and CDR2: SEHNR, FQNEAQ (reference sequence). V was clipped by 5 bases and J by 4 bases; unmatched bases: 7. The CDR3 runs to 14 residues.

The chain couples TRBV18 to TRBJ1-2; TRBD1 matches 11 bases. CDR3 length: 16 residues. Trimming at V came to 2 bases and at J to 6 bases, leaving 8 bases not matched to a gene. CDR1 and CDR2 (germline): KGHSH, LQKENI. CDR3 DNA: TGTGCCAGCTCACCAGTAGGACAGGGGGCAGCGCATGGCTACACCTTC. Translation gives CASSPVGQGAAHGYTF.

The V call is TRBV30, the J call TRBJ2-1; 7 positions match TRBD2. Germline CDR1 reads GTSNPN; CDR2 reads SVGIG (reference sequence). CDR3 length equals 15 residues. V gave up 0 bases and J gave up 7 bases; unmatched junction bases: 9. The CDR3 DNA sequence: TGTGCCTGGAGTGTACGGGGAGGGGAGGTAAATGAGCAGTTCTTC. It translates to CAWSVRGGEVNEQFF.

The chain uses TRBV5-1 and TRBJ2-7, with a weak D call TRBD2 (6 bases). Germline V gives CDR1 SGHRS, CDR2 YFSETQ. The germline V and J ends were trimmed by 0 bases and 3 bases, with 25 bases remaining between them. The CDR3 runs to 19 residues. The CDR3 region has the DNA TGCGCCAGCAGCTTGGATGTGGCGCTAGCGAGCCCGCGGTACTACGAGCAGTACTTC. The encoded protein is CASSLDVALASPRYYEQYF.

As DNA, the CDR3 is TGTGCCAGCAGCTTAGTCCATCGACAGAACTATGGCTACACCTTC. It specifies CASSLVHRQNYGYTF. The genes are TRBV7-2 and TRBJ1-2; a weak D match, TRBD1 (5 bases). V lost 1 base and J 2 bases, leaving 11 bases between the germline ends. The CDR3 has 15 residues. Germline-derived CDR1 and CDR2 are SGHTA and FQGNSA.

This clone was seen just once. CDR3 amino acids: CAWSGSGGFPTEAFF. CDR3 nucleotide sequence: TGTGCCTGGAGTGGATCAGGGGGCTTCCCCACTGAAGCTTTCTTT. The chain couples TRBV30 to TRBJ1-1, with TRBD1 matching over 8 bases. The germline gives CDR1 GTSNPN, CDR2 SVGIG (reference sequence). The CDR3 has 15 amino acids. J was trimmed by 4 bases and V by 1 base; bases with no gene match: 8.

J is TRBJ2-7 and V is TRBV7-2; maybe TRBD1 (5 bases). CDR3 length: 15 residues. Trimming removed 6 bases at V and 6 bases at J, with 21 bases between. CDR1 is SGHTA, CDR2 FQGNSA, per germline. As DNA, the CDR3 is TGTGCCAGCAGTTCCGGCTCAGGGCCCCCACTCGAGCAGTACTTC. The encoded protein is CASSSGSGPPLEQYF.

This chain connects TRBV11-2 to TRBJ2-7; D is undetermined. The CDR3 contains 13 residues. V lost 5 bases, J lost 0 bases, and 8 bases lay in between. The germline CDR1 and CDR2 sequences are SGHAT and FQNNGV. CDR3 amino acids: CASSPFPSYEQYF. DNA of the CDR3: TGTGCCAGCAGCCCGTTCCCCTCCTACGAGCAGTACTTC. Variable domain in full (rest from reference TRBV11-2 and TRBJ2-7): EAGVAQSPRYKIIEKRQSVAFWCNPISGHATLYWYQQILGQGPKLLIQFQNNGVVDDSQLPKDRFSAERLKGVDSTLKIQPAKLEDSAVYLCASSPFPSYEQYFGPGTRLTVT.

The chain has TRBV18 and TRBJ2-2, with D perhaps matching TRBD1 (6 bases). Germline V lookup: CDR1 KGHSH, CDR2 LQKENI. The CDR3 extends over 17 amino acids. Between the trimmed V and J ends, which lost 5 bases and 6 bases, there was a span of 22 bases. The CDR3 DNA follows: TGTGCCAGCTCATCGACAGGTGCCCCCCCGCTCGCCGGGGAGCTGTTTTTT. Amino acid sequence: CASSSTGAPPLAGELFF.

The J gene is TRBJ1-1, the V gene TRBV11-2; a possible D gene is TRBD1 (5 bases). The CDR3 is 13 amino acids. CDR1 and CDR2 from the germline V gene are SGHAT and FQNNGV. With 0 bases removed from V and 7 bases from J, the gap between germline ends came to 9 bases. CDR3 DNA sequence: TGTGCCAGCAGCTTAGATCGGGACTTTGAAGCTTTCTTT. It specifies CASSLDRDFEAFF.

V usage is TRBV5-1 and J usage is TRBJ1-2; D gene ambiguous. Trimming stripped 0 bases from V and 0 bases from J, with 9 bases between. The CDR3 length is 15 residues. Germline V gives CDR1 SGHRS, CDR2 YFSETQ. The CDR3 spells CASSLVEGANYGYTF. Written as DNA, the CDR3 is TGCGCCAGCAGCTTGGTTGAGGGTGCTAACTATGGCTACACCTTC.

To note about this clone: One end of the junction does not line up with germline, which may come from a read error. The chain couples TRBV10-3 to TRBJ1-4; TRBD1 matches at 8 bases. The CDR3 runs 15 residues. In germline, CDR1 is ENHRY, CDR2 SYGVKD. The CDR3 protein is CAISEPGQGNEKLLF. Written as DNA, the CDR3 is TGTGCCATCAGTGAGCCCGGACAGGGAAATGAAAAACTGCTTTTT.

J is TRBJ1-5 and V is TRBV3-1 (or the pseudogene TRBV3-2); D possibly corresponds to TRBD1 (5 bases). V dropped 1 base and J dropped 5 bases, with 12 bases sitting between them. Germline V gene lookup returns CDR1 LGHDT and CDR2 YNNKEL (reference sequence). The CDR3 sequence is 15 residues long. DNA for the CDR3: TGTGCCAGCAGCCAAGGAGGCGGGGGGGATCAGCCCCAGCATTTT. This translates into CASSQGGGGDQPQHF.

The chain uses TRBV24-1 and TRBJ2-6; 7 bases line up with TRBD1. This CDR3 is 16 amino acids long. The V gene end was trimmed by 3 bases and the J gene end by 1 base; junction bases not matched to a gene: 2. The germline CDR1 and CDR2 sequences are KGHDR and SFDVKD. The chain's CDR3 is CATSDVQGSGANVLTF. The CDR3 DNA reads as TGTGCCACCAGTGATGTACAGGGGTCTGGGGCCAACGTCCTGACTTTC.

The chain has TRBV7-7 and TRBJ2-3, with D tentatively TRBD2 (7 bases). From germline, CDR1 is SSHAT and CDR2 FNYEAQ (reference sequence). This CDR3 is built from 14 residues. CDR3 bases: TGTGCTCTGGGGGGGGCCGCTAGCACAGATACGCAGTATTTT. Translating it yields CALGGAASTDTQYF.

The chain couples TRBV3-1 (or the pseudogene TRBV3-2) to TRBJ2-2; perhaps TRBD1 as D (6 bases). Between the trimmed V and J ends, which lost 4 bases and 4 bases, there was a span of 7 bases. Per germline, CDR1 LGHDT and CDR2 YNNKEL (reference sequence). There are 13 residues in the CDR3. The CDR3 protein is CASSLGATGELFF. DNA for the CDR3: TGTGCCAGCAGCCTGGGGGCCACCGGGGAGCTGTTTTTT.

The chain has TRBV13 and TRBJ1-1; D may be TRBD1 (6 bases). CDR1 is PRHDT, CDR2 FYEKMQ, per germline (reference sequence). V was clipped by 0 bases and J by 6 bases, with 11 bases between them. The CDR3 sequence is 14 residues long. The CDR3 spells CASSLGRGPAEAFF. In DNA form, the CDR3 reads TGTGCCAGCAGCTTAGGCAGGGGTCCTGCTGAAGCTTTCTTT.

The CDR3 spells CASSFVVTGGRTGELFF. CDR3 DNA sequence: TGTGCCAGCAGTTTCGTCGTGACAGGGGGTCGAACCGGGGAGCTGTTTTTT. V usage is TRBV27 and J usage is TRBJ2-2; 9 nucleotides align to TRBD1. The ends lost 3 bases at V and 5 bases at J; junction bases unmatched: 10. Germline V gene data show CDR1 as MNHEY and CDR2 as SMNVEV (reference sequence). The CDR3 contains 17 residues.

In this sample, this clone turned up once. The genes are TRBV9 and TRBJ2-1, with TRBD2 as a possible D gene (6 bases). The CDR3 consists of 17 residues. The germline gives CDR1 SGDLS, CDR2 YYNGEE. Trimming cost V 3 bases and J 1 base, with 17 bases left between them. The CDR3 sequence is CASSAKGGTYSYNEQFF. The CDR3 DNA reads as TGTGCCAGCAGCGCCAAGGGCGGGACCTATTCCTACAATGAGCAGTTCTTC.

The chain uses TRBV28 and TRBJ2-3; D is possibly TRBD2 (5 bases). CDR1 is MDHEN and CDR2 is SYDVKM in the germline V gene. The CDR3 extends over 13 amino acids. V was shortened by 1 base and J by 6 bases, with 8 bases between the two germline ends. The chain's CDR3 is CASSLLLGDTQYF. The CDR3 DNA sequence: TGTGCCAGCAGTTTATTACTAGGTGATACGCAGTATTTT.

The chain carries TRBV25-1 and TRBJ2-1; 9 nucleotides agree with TRBD2. The CDR3 extends over 16 amino acids. Germline trimming cut 1 base from V and 6 bases from J; bases unmatched to any gene: 7. The V gene's germline CDR1 is MGHDK and CDR2 SYGVNS. The CDR3 is CASSEWGGRAFNEQFF. The CDR3 bases are TGTGCCAGCAGTGAATGGGGCGGGAGGGCCTTCAATGAGCAGTTCTTC.